This section outlines one TCR beta chain sequence together with its context. In the authors' methods: It was from reference gene primer amplification that nucleated cell counts were estimated. Sequencing was performed with immunoSEQ multiplex PCR; in TCRdb, only in-frame clones are kept and a portion is missing. V, J and clone size derive from that table, while D and trimming were established from the DNA sequence. The sample shows about 220,000 clones, about four fifths of them seen only once. These data are taken from a study of blood T cell repertoires in COVID-19. Background on the study: Spain, Italy and the United States supplied samples that represented acute and convalescent COVID-19.

Categorization into cohorts depended on clinical history that participants reported. Germline V gene sequence: CDR1 SGHRS, CDR2 YFSETQ. The CDR3 has 18 residues. Trimming removed 2 bases from V and 2 bases from J; junction bases left unmatched: 7. This sequence was found in a woman in her 40s with acute COVID-19. The chain couples TRBV5-1 to TRBJ2-6; 10 nucleotides match TRBD1. The sequenced sample was PBMCs or T cells enriched from blood (not recorded which). The CDR3 bases are TGCGCCAGCAGCTTATCCGGGACAGGGGCTGCTGGGGCCAACGTCCTGACTTTC. Translating gives CASSLSGTGAAGANVLTF.